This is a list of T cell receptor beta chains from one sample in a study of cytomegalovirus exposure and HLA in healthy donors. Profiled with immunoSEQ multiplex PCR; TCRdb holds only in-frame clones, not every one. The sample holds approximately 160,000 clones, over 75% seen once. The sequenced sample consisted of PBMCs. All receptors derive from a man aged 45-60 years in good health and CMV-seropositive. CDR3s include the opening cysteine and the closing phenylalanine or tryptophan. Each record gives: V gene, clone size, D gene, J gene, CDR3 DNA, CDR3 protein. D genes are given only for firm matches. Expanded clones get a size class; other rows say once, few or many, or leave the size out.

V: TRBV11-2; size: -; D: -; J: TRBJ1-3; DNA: TGTGCCAGCAGCTCGCCCAGGTTTTCTGGAAACACCATATATTTT; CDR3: CASSSPRFSGNTIYF
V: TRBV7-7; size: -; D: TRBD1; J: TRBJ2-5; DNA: TGTGCTAGCAGCCAGGGGGCGTCGCGGGCCGGGGAGACCCAGTACTTC; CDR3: CASSQGASRAGETQYF
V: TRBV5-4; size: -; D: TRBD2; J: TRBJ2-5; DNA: TGTGCCAGCAGCTTGGCCTCTAGACTAGCGGGGAAAGAGACCCAGTACTTC; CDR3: CASSLASRLAGKETQYF
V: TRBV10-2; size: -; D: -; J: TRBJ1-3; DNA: TGCGCCAGCGTGGAGGCTCCGGGAAACACCATATATTTT; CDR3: CASVEAPGNTIYF
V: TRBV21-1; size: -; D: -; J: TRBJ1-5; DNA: TGTGCCAGCATCCCCGAACACGACTCCAGCAATCAGCCCCAGCATTTT; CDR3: CASIPEHDSSNQPQHF
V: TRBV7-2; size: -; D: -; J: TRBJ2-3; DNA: TGTGCCAGCAGCTTAGCGGGGCTTACGCAGTATTTT; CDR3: CASSLAGLTQYF
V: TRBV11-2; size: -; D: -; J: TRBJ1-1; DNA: TGTGCCAGCAGCTTAGATCCATTTGAAGCTTTCTTT; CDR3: CASSLDPFEAFF
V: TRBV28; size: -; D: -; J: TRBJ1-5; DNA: TGTGCCAGCAGTTCCTCCGGTAGAGGCAATCAGCCCCAGCATTTT; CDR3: CASSSSGRGNQPQHF
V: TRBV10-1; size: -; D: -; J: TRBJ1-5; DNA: TGCGCCAGCAGTGAAAACGGGAATCAGCCCCAGCATTTT; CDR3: CASSENGNQPQHF
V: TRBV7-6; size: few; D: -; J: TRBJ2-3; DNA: TGTGCCAGCAAGGTAGCGGAGACCACAGATACGCAGTATTTT; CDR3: CASKVAETTDTQYF
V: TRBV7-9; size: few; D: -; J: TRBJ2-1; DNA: TGTGCCAGCAGCTTAACCGGGAGAAAGGACAATGAGCAGTTCTTC; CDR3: CASSLTGRKDNEQFF
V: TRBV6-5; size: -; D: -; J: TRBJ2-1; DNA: TGTGCCAGCAGTTACAAGGGGCGGGAGCAGTTCTTC; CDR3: CASSYKGREQFF
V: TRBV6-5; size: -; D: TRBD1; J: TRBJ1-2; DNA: TGTGCCAGCAGTTACAGGGGGCCCAACTATGGCTACACCTTC; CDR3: CASSYRGPNYGYTF
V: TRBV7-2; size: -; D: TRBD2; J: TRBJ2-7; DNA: TGTGCCAGCAGCGCCCGAGTAGGACTAGCGGGTAGAGGTGAGAGCGAGCAGTACTTC; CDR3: CASSARVGLAGRGESEQYF
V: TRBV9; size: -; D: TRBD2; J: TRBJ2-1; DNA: TGTGCCAGCGGGCTTCGGACTAGCGGGGGGGCTGAGCAGTTCTTC; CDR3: CASGLRTSGGAEQFF
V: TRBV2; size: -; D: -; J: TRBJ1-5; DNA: TGTGCCAGCAGTGAGGGGGGATGGGGCAATCAGCCCCAGCATTTT; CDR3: CASSEGGWGNQPQHF
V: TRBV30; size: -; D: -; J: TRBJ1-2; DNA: TGTGCCTGGAGTGGTCGCAGAAATGGCTACACCTTC; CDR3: CAWSGRRNGYTF
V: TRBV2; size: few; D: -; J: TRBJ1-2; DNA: TGTGCCAGCGAATCCGGCGGCTATGGCTACACCTTC; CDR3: CASESGGYGYTF
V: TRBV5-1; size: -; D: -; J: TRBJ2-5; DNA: TGCGCCAGCAGCTTCGAGGGGGGGGCCCAGTACTTC; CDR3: CASSFEGGAQYF
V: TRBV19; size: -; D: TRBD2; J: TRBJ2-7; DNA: TGTGCCAGTAGCATAAAGGGAGGGCAGGTCTACGAGCAGTACTTC; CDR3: CASSIKGGQVYEQYF
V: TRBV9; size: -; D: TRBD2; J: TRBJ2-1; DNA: TGTGCCAGCAGCGGAAGGACTAGAGGTGAGCAGTTCTTC; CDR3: CASSGRTRGEQFF
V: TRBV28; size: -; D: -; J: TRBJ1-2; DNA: TGTGCCAGCAGTTTAGACAGTTCCTATGGCTACACCTTC; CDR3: CASSLDSSYGYTF
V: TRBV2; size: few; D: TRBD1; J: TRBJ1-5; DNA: TGTGCCAGCGGACGACAGGGCAACAATCAGCCCCAGCATTTT; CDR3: CASGRQGNNQPQHF
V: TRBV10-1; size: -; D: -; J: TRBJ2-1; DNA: TGCGCCAGCGGGAAAGGGGGGGGCTACAATGAGCAGTTCTTC; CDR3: CASGKGGGYNEQFF
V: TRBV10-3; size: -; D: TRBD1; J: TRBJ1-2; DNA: TGTGCCATCAACGCCCAGGGGGCCTCAGCTAACTATGGCTACACCTTC; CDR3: CAINAQGASANYGYTF
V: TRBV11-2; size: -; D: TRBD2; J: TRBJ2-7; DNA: TGTGCCAGCAGCTCGTCGGACTCGGGAGGGGAGCAGTACTTC; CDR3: CASSSSDSGGEQYF
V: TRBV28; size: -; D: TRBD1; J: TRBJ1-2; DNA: TGTGCCAGCAGCCGCGTAGGGACAGGGTGGAACTATGGCTACACCTTC; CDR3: CASSRVGTGWNYGYTF
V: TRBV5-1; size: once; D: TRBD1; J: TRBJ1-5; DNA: TGCGCCAGCAGCCCGACAGGGACGGATCAGCCCCAGCATTTT; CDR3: CASSPTGTDQPQHF
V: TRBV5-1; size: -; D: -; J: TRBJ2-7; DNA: TGCGCCAGCAGCTTGGAGGCTAGCGCAGCCTACGAGCAGTACTTC; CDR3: CASSLEASAAYEQYF
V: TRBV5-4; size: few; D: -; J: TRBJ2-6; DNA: TGTGCCAGCAGCGGCACTGGAGGGGCTGGGGCCAACGTCCTGACTTTC; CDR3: CASSGTGGAGANVLTF
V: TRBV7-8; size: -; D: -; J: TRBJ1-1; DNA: TGTGCCAGCAGCAGGGAGTTAGTGAACACTGAAGCTTTCTTT; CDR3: CASSRELVNTEAFF
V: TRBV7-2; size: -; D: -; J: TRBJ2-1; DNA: -; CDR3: CASSFAQGTAFF
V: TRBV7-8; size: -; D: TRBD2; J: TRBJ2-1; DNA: TGTGCCAGCAGCCCACCCCTGCGGGAGAGCTCCTACAATGAGCAGTTCTTC; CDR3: CASSPPLRESSYNEQFF
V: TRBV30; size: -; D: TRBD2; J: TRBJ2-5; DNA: TGTGCCTGGAGTGGGTCACGGACTAGCGGGAGTCGAGAGACCCAGTACTTC; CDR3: CAWSGSRTSGSRETQYF
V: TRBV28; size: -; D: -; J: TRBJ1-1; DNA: TGTGCCAGCAGTTTACAGCAGGGTAGGGCTGAAGCTTTCTTT; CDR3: CASSLQQGRAEAFF
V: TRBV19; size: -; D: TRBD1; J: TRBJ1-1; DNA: TGTGCCAGTAGTCCCCAGGGGGTCACTGAAGCTTTCTTT; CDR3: CASSPQGVTEAFF
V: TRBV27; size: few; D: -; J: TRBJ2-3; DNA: TGTGCCAGCAGTTTAGACCAGGGGCTCACAGATACGCAGTATTTT; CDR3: CASSLDQGLTDTQYF
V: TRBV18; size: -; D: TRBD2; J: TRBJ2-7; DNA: TGTGCCAGCTCACCAGGACTAGCGGGAGTAAACGAGCAGTACTTC; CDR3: CASSPGLAGVNEQYF
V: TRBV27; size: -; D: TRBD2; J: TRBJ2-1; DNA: TGTGCCAGCAGTCCAAGAGCGGGAGTGTCCTACAATGAGCAGTTCTTC; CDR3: CASSPRAGVSYNEQFF
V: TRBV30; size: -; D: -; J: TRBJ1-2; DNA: TGTGCCTGGAGTGTGAGGCGGGCACCCTATGGCTACACCTTC; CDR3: CAWSVRRAPYGYTF
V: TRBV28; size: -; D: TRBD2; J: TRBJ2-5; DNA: TGTGCCAGCGCCGGGGGGAGGGAGACCCAGTACTTC; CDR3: CASAGGRETQYF
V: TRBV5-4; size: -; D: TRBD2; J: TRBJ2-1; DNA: TGTGCCAGCAGCTTGGCCGTAGCTAGCGGGACCTCCTACAATGAGCAGTTCTTC; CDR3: CASSLAVASGTSYNEQFF
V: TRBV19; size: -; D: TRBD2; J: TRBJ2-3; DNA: TGTGCCAGTAGTATTTTCGCTAGCGGGGGCACAGATACGCAGTATTTT; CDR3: CASSIFASGGTDTQYF
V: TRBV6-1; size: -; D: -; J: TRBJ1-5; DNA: TGTGCCAGCAACCCTCGGGGGGGCGGGCATCAGCCCCAGCATTTT; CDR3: CASNPRGGGHQPQHF
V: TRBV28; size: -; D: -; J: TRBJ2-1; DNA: TGTGCCAGCAGTCTGTTCCCATCCCGAGGGAACGAGCAGTTCTTC; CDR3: CASSLFPSRGNEQFF
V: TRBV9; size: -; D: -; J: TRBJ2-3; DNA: TGTGCCAGCAGCGTTCATGCGCAGAGGGGGACAGATACGCAGTATTTT; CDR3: CASSVHAQRGTDTQYF
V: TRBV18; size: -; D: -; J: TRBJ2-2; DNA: TGTGCCAGCTCACCCAAGCGTACGAACACCGGGGAGCTGTTTTTT; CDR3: CASSPKRTNTGELFF
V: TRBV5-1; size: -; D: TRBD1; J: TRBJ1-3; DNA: TGCGCCAGCAGCCTACAGGGGGCCTCTGGAAACACCATATATTTT; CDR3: CASSLQGASGNTIYF
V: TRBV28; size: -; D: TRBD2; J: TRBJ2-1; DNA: TGTGCCAGCAGTTTGGGGGGGTACAATGAGCAGTTCTTC; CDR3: CASSLGGYNEQFF
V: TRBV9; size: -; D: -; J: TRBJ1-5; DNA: TGTGCCAGTAGCGTAGCGCGTAGGGTCAGGGGTGCTCTTTGCAGCAATCAGCCCCAGCATTTT; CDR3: CASSVARRVRGALCSNQPQHF
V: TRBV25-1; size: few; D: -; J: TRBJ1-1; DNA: TGTGCCAGCAGTGAAATTAGGGGGGGGGCTTTCTTT; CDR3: CASSEIRGGAFF